These 14 T cell receptor beta chains share one sample of origin, sequenced in a study of T cells after yellow fever vaccination. TCRdb analysed the 5' RACE reads with MiXCR anew, one entry per CDR3 protein. The sample carries about 340,000 distinct CDR3 sequences, 8.5% to 10% recorded once. The sample in question was PBMCs, obtained on the day of the first yellow fever vaccination. These receptors were collected from a man aged 18 to 35 who received the YFV17D yellow fever vaccine.

The chain combines TRBV7-7 with TRBJ2-3, with D possibly being TRBD2 (5 bases). Germline V lookup: CDR1 SSHAT, CDR2 FNYEAQ (reference sequence). CDR3 length: 13 amino acids. CDR3 nucleotide sequence: TGTGCTAGCGCCCGTAGTAGCACAGATACGCAGTATTTT. Translating it yields CASARSSTDTQYF.

As to this clonotype: This may arise from a read error, as a much more abundant clone is one base away. CDR3 sequence (DNA): TGTGCCAGTGGCGGGTCTAGCCGGGGTTCAGAGACCCAGTACTTC. Protein sequence: CASGGSSRGSETQYF. The rearrangement links TRBV7-2 to TRBJ2-5, with a tentative D call TRBD2 (5 bases). V lost 9 bases and J lost 4, with 21 bases in between. This CDR3 has 15 amino acids. Germline CDR1 reads SGHTA; CDR2 reads FQGNSA.

The J gene is TRBJ2-3, the V gene TRBV10-3, with 10 positions matching TRBD2. Trimming at V came to 2 bases and at J to 4 bases, leaving 9 bases not matched to a gene. The CDR3 totals 17 residues. CDR1 is ENHRY, CDR2 SYGVKD, per germline. The CDR3 coding sequence is TGTGCCATCAGTGAGAAGAGCGGGGGGGCCCTCCCAGATACGCAGTATTTT. Its translation: CAISEKSGGALPDTQYF.

CDR3 DNA sequence: TGTGCCTGGACTAGAGGGATTGGTCGGGGGGCGGACACCGGGGAGCTGTTTTTT. Its translation: CAWTRGIGRGADTGELFF. This sequence joins TRBV30 and TRBJ2-2; a weak D match, TRBD2 (7 bases). Germline assignment: CDR1 GTSNPN and CDR2 SVGIG (reference sequence). The CDR3 has 18 residues. Trimming pared 4 bases from V and 3 bases from J, leaving 24 bases between.

This clonotype has only a few counts. The chain employs TRBV24-1 and TRBJ1-2, with TRBD1 matching over 8 bases. Germline V lookup: CDR1 KGHDR, CDR2 SFDVKD. The CDR3 spans 13 residues. V was pared by 3 bases and J by 8 bases, with 4 bases of the junction left unmatched. The CDR3, as DNA: TGTGCCACCAGTGATCAGGGACAGGCCGGCTACACCTTC. As protein: CATSDQGQAGYTF.

This clonotype counts as medium-sized. This chain links TRBV7-2 with TRBJ2-2; 7 bases are shared with TRBD1. Germline V gene data show CDR1 as SGHTA and CDR2 as FQGNSA. V lost 1 base and J lost 0; bases outside the gene matches: 2. The CDR3 loop spans 16 amino acids. The CDR3 nucleotides are TGTGCCAGCAGCTTAGTAGGGGGCGCGAACACCGGGGAGCTGTTTTTT. Encoded protein: CASSLVGGANTGELFF.

In the case of this clonotype: This may be a read error: a much more frequent sequence differs by one nucleotide. The CDR3 DNA reads as TGTGCCAGCTCACCCCAGGGGACAGAGATTGAAGCTTTCTTT. It encodes CASSPQGTEIEAFF. This sequence joins TRBV18 and TRBJ1-1; TRBD1 agrees at 7 bases. Trimming cost V 3 bases and J 7 bases; bases outside gene matches: 8. Germline V gene lookup returns CDR1 KGHSH and CDR2 LQKENI. CDR3 size: 14 residues.

This clonotype was counted between two and nine times. V usage is TRBV11-2 and J usage is TRBJ1-6; D may be TRBD1 (5 bases). Germline V gives CDR1 SGHAT, CDR2 FQNNGV. This CDR3 comprises 17 residues. Trimming pared 7 bases from V and 0 bases from J, leaving 16 bases between. The CDR3 region is CASNRQRKSSYNSPLHF. As DNA, the CDR3 is TGTGCCAGCAACCGACAGCGAAAGAGCTCCTATAATTCACCCCTCCACTTT.

The rearrangement links TRBV20-1 to TRBJ2-5; D call uncertain. The CDR3 length is 13 residues. CDR1 and CDR2 (germline): DFQATT, SNEGSKA (reference sequence). The V and J ends lost 1 base and 5 bases respectively, with 11 bases between them. The CDR3, as DNA: TGCAGTGCTAGAGTAGAACCATTGGAGACCCAGTACTTC. Translating it yields CSARVEPLETQYF.

The chain couples TRBV19 to TRBJ2-3; 10 bases line up with TRBD1. The CDR3 runs to 15 residues. The V segment lost 3 bases and the J segment 4 bases; nucleotides outside the gene matches: 4. CDR1 and CDR2 from the germline V gene are LNHDA and SQIVND (reference sequence). This CDR3 reads CASSIGQGGPDTQYF. CDR3 DNA sequence: TGTGCCAGTAGTATCGGACAGGGGGGCCCAGATACGCAGTATTTT.

This clonotype occurred a few times. The rearrangement links TRBV28 to TRBJ1-4, with a possible D match to TRBD1 (5 bases). V lost 4 bases and J lost 10, with 22 bases in between. CDR1 and CDR2 from the germline V gene are MDHEN and SYDVKM. The length of the CDR3 is 16 residues. The CDR3 DNA reads TGTGCCAGCAGTTCCGGAAGGCAGGGCGTATTGGTAAAACTGTTTTTT. Encoded protein: CASSSGRQGVLVKLFF.

This rearrangement joins TRBV5-1 to TRBJ1-1, with TRBD1 identical over 7 bases. With V trimmed by 0 bases and J by 3 bases, 8 bases remained unmatched. This CDR3 is 16 amino acids long. Germline values: CDR1 SGHRS, CDR2 YFSETQ. Written as DNA, the CDR3 is TGCGCCAGCAGCTTGGCCGGAACAGGGGCGGACACTGAAGCTTTCTTT. It yields the protein CASSLAGTGADTEAFF.

The J gene is TRBJ1-5, the V gene TRBV2, with 10 positions matching TRBD1. The CDR3 extends over 14 amino acids. Trimming removed 5 bases from V and 5 bases from J; junction bases left unmatched: 3. Germline values: CDR1 SNHLY, CDR2 FYNNEI. The CDR3: CASSRDRGDQPQHF. Here the CDR3 DNA reads TGTGCCAGCAGTAGGGACAGGGGAGATCAGCCCCAGCATTTT. The whole variable domain, filled in from reference TRBV2 and TRBJ1-5, reads EPEVTQTPSHQVTQMGQEVILRCVPISNHLYFYWYRQILGQKVEFLVSFYNNEISEKSEIFDDQFSVERPDGSNFTLKIRSTKLEDSAMYFCASSRDRGDQPQHFGDGTRLSIL.

The J gene is TRBJ1-4, the V gene TRBV20-1; TRBD1 agrees at 9 bases. The germline V gene has CDR1 DFQATT and CDR2 SNEGSKA (reference sequence). V was clipped by 0 bases and J by 6 bases; unmatched bases: 5. There are 15 residues in the CDR3. CDR3 bases: TGCAGTGCTAGAGATCGAAGACAGGGGGATGAAAAACTGTTTTTT. Protein sequence: CSARDRRQGDEKLFF.